A single T cell receptor beta chain is shown here with its context. The antigen remains undetermined. This table comes from immunoSEQ multiplex PCR, and its TCRdb copy is limited to in-frame clones, with some not included. The sample comprises some 100,000 clones, 75% to 95% of which are singletons, and 0.15% rests with the top ten. Germline V lookup: CDR1 SNHLY, CDR2 FYNNEI. The V end was cut by 5 bases, the J end by 5 bases, with 15 bases between. There are 14 residues in the CDR3. The data stem from a study of siplizumab effects on memory and regulatory T cells. Broader study findings: Naive T cells appeared more varied than memory cells and looked like key alloresponse contributors. Roughly 75-95% of proliferating CD4+ or CD8+ clones lacked an assignable naive or memory phenotype.

The TCR originated in a human donor in good health. The material sequenced was CD4+ T cells sorted from blood. This chain uses TRBV2 with TRBJ2-5; the D call may be TRBD1 or TRBD2 (6 bases each). The CDR3 loop reads CASSRLEGVETQYF. The CDR3 DNA follows: TGTGCCAGCAGTCGGCTGGAGGGGGTGGAGACCCAGTACTTC.